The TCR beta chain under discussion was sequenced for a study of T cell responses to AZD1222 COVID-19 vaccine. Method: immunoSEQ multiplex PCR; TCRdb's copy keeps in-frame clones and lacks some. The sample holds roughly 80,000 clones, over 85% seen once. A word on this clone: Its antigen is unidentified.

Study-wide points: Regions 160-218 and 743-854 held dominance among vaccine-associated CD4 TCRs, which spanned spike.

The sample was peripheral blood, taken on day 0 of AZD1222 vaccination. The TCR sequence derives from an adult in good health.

CDR3 protein: CASTVGSSYNSPLHF. DNA of the CDR3: TGTGCCAGCACAGTAGGGAGCTCCTATAATTCACCCCTCCACTTT. The chain couples TRBV7-9 to TRBJ1-6; unclear D gene. Germline-derived CDR1 and CDR2 are SEHNR and FQNEAQ (reference sequence). Trimming shortened V by 7 bases and J by 0 bases, and 10 bases separated the two germline ends. CDR3 length: 15 residues.